Listed below are T cell receptor beta chains from one sample, sequenced in a study of T cell responses to AZD1222 COVID-19 vaccine. TCRdb's copy holds only in-frame clones and misses some; the assay was immunoSEQ multiplex PCR. Counted here are approximately 110,000 clones, about 85% occurring once; the ten biggest clones make up roughly 4%. The specimen comprised peripheral blood, sampled 28 days after the second AZD1222 dose. These receptors originate from an adult who received the AZD1222 COVID-19 vaccine. CDR3s include the opening cysteine and the closing phenylalanine or tryptophan. The order of the fields is D gene, CDR3 length, V gene, J gene, CDR3 protein, CDR3 DNA. The D gene is left open where the match is weak.

>-|14|TRBV18|TRBJ2-7
CASSPGPRSAEQYF
TGTGCCAGCTCACCTGGACCACGATCGGCCGAGCAGTACTTC
>-|15|TRBV5-1|TRBJ2-1
CASSSLNTGYNEQFF
TGCGCCAGCAGCTCCCTTAATACTGGCTACAATGAGCAGTTCTTC
>-|14|TRBV2|TRBJ1-3
CASSDGVSGNTIYF
TGTGCCAGCAGTGACGGGGTTTCTGGAAACACCATATATTTT
>-|16|TRBV18|TRBJ2-5
CASSPPTPRAQETQYF
TGTGCCAGCTCACCACCGACTCCAAGGGCCCAAGAGACCCAGTACTTC
>-|16|TRBV4-2|TRBJ2-7
CASSQGGGAITYEQYF
TGTGCCAGCAGCCAAGGTGGTGGGGCAATTACCTACGAGCAGTACTTC
>-|13|TRBV7-2|TRBJ2-7
CASSPGAFDEQYF
TGTGCCAGCAGCCCCGGGGCCTTTGACGAGCAGTACTTC
>-|15|TRBV18|TRBJ2-2
CASSPLQPNTGELFF
TGTGCCAGCTCACCATTGCAGCCGAACACCGGGGAGCTGTTTTTT
>TRBD2|14|TRBV5-4|TRBJ2-5
CASSQGLEQETQYF
TGTGCCAGCAGCCAGGGACTAGAACAAGAGACCCAGTACTTC
>-|14|TRBV6-1|TRBJ1-2
CASSEGLPLYGYTF
TGTGCCAGCAGTGAAGGTCTCCCGCTCTATGGCTACACCTTC
>TRBD1|16|TRBV19|TRBJ2-7
CASSGARGQGTYEQYF
TGTGCCAGTAGCGGGGCTAGGGGACAGGGAACCTACGAGCAGTACTTC
>TRBD1|17|TRBV24-1|TRBJ2-5
CATSDLEGAGVQETQYF
TGTGCCACCAGTGATTTAGAGGGGGCAGGGGTCCAAGAGACCCAGTACTTC
>-|12|TRBV11-2|TRBJ2-2
CASSQQAGELFF
TGTGCCAGCAGCCAGCAGGCCGGGGAGCTGTTTTTT
>TRBD1|15|TRBV28|TRBJ1-1
CASSLGEGAKTEAFF
TGTGCCAGCAGTTTGGGGGAGGGGGCGAAGACTGAAGCTTTCTTT
>-|16|TRBV10-3|TRBJ2-2
CAINEWEAANTGELFF
TGTGCCATCAATGAGTGGGAAGCCGCGAACACCGGGGAGCTGTTTTTT
>-|15|TRBV19|TRBJ1-1
CASSDRGRANTEAFF
TGTGCCAGTAGTGACCGGGGCAGAGCTAACACTGAAGCTTTCTTT
>-|15|TRBV14|TRBJ1-2
CASSQDPWGGDGYTF
TGTGCCAGCAGCCAAGATCCCTGGGGCGGTGATGGCTACACCTTC
>-|13|TRBV10-2|TRBJ2-2
CASRREVRGELFF
TGCGCCAGCAGGAGGGAGGTTAGGGGGGAGCTGTTTTTT
>-|14|TRBV9|TRBJ2-7
CASSVDPSSAGQYF
TGTGCCAGCAGCGTAGATCCCTCCTCGGCAGGGCAGTACTTC
>-|16|TRBV5-1|TRBJ2-5
CASSLMDPGGGETQYF
TGCGCCAGCAGCTTGATGGACCCGGGGGGCGGCGAGACCCAGTACTTC